This T cell receptor beta chain is from a study of blood T cell repertoires in COVID-19. As for the study in general: The study drew acute and convalescent COVID-19 samples from the United States, Italy and Spain. PBMCs, B-cell-depleted T cells, or T cells were the source of the cDNA or gDNA that made up the material.

The J segment lost 6 bases and the V segment lost 4 bases, leaving 6 bases of the junction unmatched. The CDR3 length is 15 residues. Germline lookup yields CDR1 SGDLS and CDR2 YYNGEE. Original data processing: Estimates of nucleated cell counts were drawn from the amplification of reference gene primers. The table came from immunoSEQ multiplex PCR; TCRdb's copy has only in-frame clones and leaves some out. The V and J calls and clone size come from that table; D and trimming were worked out from the DNA. The sample lists around 200,000 clones, around nine tenths occurring once. Sequences were obtained from peripheral blood. The receptor was isolated from a man younger than 30 with active or convalescent COVID-19. The chain combines TRBV9 with TRBJ1-4, with 10 bases that match TRBD1. In DNA, the CDR3 is TGTGCCAGCAGCAACTCCGGGACAGGGGATGAAAAACTGTTTTTT. This sequence encodes CASSNSGTGDEKLFF.